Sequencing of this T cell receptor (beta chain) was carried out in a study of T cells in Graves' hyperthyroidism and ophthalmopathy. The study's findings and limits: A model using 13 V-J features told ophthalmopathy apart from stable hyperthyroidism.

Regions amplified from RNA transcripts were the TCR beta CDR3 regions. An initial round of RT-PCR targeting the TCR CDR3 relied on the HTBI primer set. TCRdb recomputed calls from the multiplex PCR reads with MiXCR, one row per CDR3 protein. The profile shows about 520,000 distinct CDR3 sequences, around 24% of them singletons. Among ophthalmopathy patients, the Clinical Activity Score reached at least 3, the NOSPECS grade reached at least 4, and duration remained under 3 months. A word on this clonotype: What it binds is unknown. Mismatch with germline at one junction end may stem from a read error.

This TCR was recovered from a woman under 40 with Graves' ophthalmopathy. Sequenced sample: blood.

The CDR3 sequence is CASSLQGSNIKYF. In DNA form, the CDR3 reads TGTGCCAGCAGCTTACAGGGTTCAAACATTAAGTACTTC. J is TRBJ2-4 and V is TRBV11-3, with TRBD1 as a possible D gene (5 bases). CDR1 and CDR2 (germline): SGHNT, YENEEA. This CDR3 spans 13 amino acids.